This T cell receptor beta chain was documented in a study of blood T cell repertoires in COVID-19. Study in general: Acute and convalescent COVID-19 specimens originated in the United States, Italy and Spain. PBMCs, B-cell-depleted T cells, or T cells were the source of the cDNA or gDNA that made up the material.

Data came from immunoSEQ multiplex PCR; TCRdb stores just in-frame clones and leaves some out. Here the sample spans around 140,000 clones, over 70% being singletons. Unmatched junction bases numbered 6, after V lost 8 bases and J lost 3 bases. The CDR3 consists of 12 residues. Germline lookup yields CDR1 GTSNPN and CDR2 SVGIG (reference sequence). Material for sequencing was peripheral blood. The TCR originated in a man aged 65-85 years who had recovered from COVID-19. The rearrangement uses TRBV30 and TRBJ2-5; 7 positions agree with TRBD1. Here the CDR3 DNA reads TGTGCCACGGGACAGAAAAAAGAGACCCAGTACTTC. Its protein product is CATGQKKETQYF.